This entry lists 18 T cell receptor beta chains sequenced from one sample in a study of cytomegalovirus exposure and HLA in healthy donors. PCR employed 60 Vbeta and 13 Jbeta primers. Measured with immunoSEQ multiplex PCR; TCRdb has only the in-frame clones, and not every one. The profile shows some 140,000 clones, around 63% of them singletons. The sequenced sample consisted of PBMCs. The source is a human donor in good health.

This chain links TRBV5-1 with TRBJ2-2, with a possible D match to TRBD1 (6 bases). Germline CDR1 reads SGHRS; CDR2 reads YFSETQ. This CDR3 is built from 14 residues. The germline V and J ends were trimmed by 0 bases and 5 bases, with 8 bases remaining between them. CDR3 residues: CASSLGQETGELFF. CDR3 bases: TGCGCCAGCAGCTTGGGACAGGAAACCGGGGAGCTGTTTTTT.

This clone was seen just once. This chain connects TRBV29-1 to TRBJ2-7, with D tentatively TRBD1 (5 bases). V lost 4 bases, J lost 0 bases, and 13 bases lay in between. CDR1 is SQVTM, CDR2 ANQGSEA, per germline. The CDR3 spans 14 residues. For the CDR3, the DNA is TGCAGCGTTGTATCGGCCGACAGCTCCTACGAGCAGTACTTC. It specifies CSVVSADSSYEQYF.

The chain combines TRBV27 with TRBJ2-2; 8 nucleotides line up with TRBD2. J lost 4 bases, V lost 7 bases, and 5 bases had no gene match. This CDR3 contains 14 residues. Germline CDR1 is MNHEY and CDR2 is SMNVEV (reference sequence). The chain's CDR3 is CASKLAGPTGELFF. DNA of the CDR3: TGTGCCAGCAAGCTAGCGGGTCCCACCGGGGAGCTGTTTTTT.

The chain combines TRBV7-9 with TRBJ2-3; a possible D gene is TRBD1 (7 bases). V lost 11 bases and J lost 0, with 15 bases in between. This CDR3 contains 14 residues. Looked up from germline, CDR1 is SEHNR and CDR2 is FQNEAQ (reference sequence). For the CDR3, the DNA is TGTGCCCCCGCGCGGGACAGCAGCACAGATACGCAGTATTTT. Residues: CAPARDSSTDTQYF. Together with reference TRBV7-9 and TRBJ2-3, the CDR3 gives the full variable domain: DTGVSQNPRHKITKRGQNVTFRCDPISEHNRLYWYRQTLGQGPEFLTYFQNEAQLEKSRLLSDRFSAERPKGSFSTLEIQRTEQGDSAMYLCAPARDSSTDTQYFGPGTRLTVL.

This chain's CDR3 is CASSEPAGAYNEQFF. The CDR3 region has the DNA TGCGCCAGCAGTGAGCCCGCGGGGGCATACAATGAGCAGTTCTTC. J is TRBJ2-1 and V is TRBV10-2, with a weak D call TRBD2 (7 bases). Germline V CDR1 and CDR2: WSHSY, SAAADI. Trimming removed 2 bases from V and 4 bases from J, with 12 bases in between. The length of the CDR3 is 15 residues.

This clone was picked up a small number of times. This chain connects TRBV5-8 to TRBJ1-2; TRBD1 matches 10 bases. This CDR3 spans 15 amino acids. Germline-derived CDR1 and CDR2 are SGHTS and YDEGEE. V gave up 5 bases and J gave up 7 bases; unmatched junction bases: 11. The CDR3 DNA sequence: TGTGCCAGCAGACGACCGGGACAGGGGACGTCTGGCTACACCTTC. Translating gives CASRRPGQGTSGYTF. The whole variable domain, filled in from reference TRBV5-8 and TRBJ1-2, reads EAGVTQSPTHLIKTRGQQATLRCSPISGHTSVYWYQQALGLGLQFLLWYDEGEERNRGNFPPRFSGRQFPNYSSELNVNALELEDSALYLCASRRPGQGTSGYTFGSGTRLTVV.

This clone was counted a few times. This chain links TRBV7-2 with TRBJ2-3; TRBD2 agrees at 9 bases. The CDR3 is made up of 16 amino acids. The V and J ends lost 2 bases and 2 bases, in that order; junction bases with no gene match: 5. Germline loops: CDR1 SGHTA, CDR2 FQGNSA. CDR3 nucleotide sequence: TGTGCCAGCAGCTTATATTCTAGCGGGGACACAGATACGCAGTATTTT. Translated: CASSLYSSGDTDTQYF.

In its sample, this clone was seen a few times. J is TRBJ2-7 and V is TRBV5-1; D possibly corresponds to TRBD1 (6 bases). Germline CDR1 SGHRS, CDR2 YFSETQ. Trimming stripped 0 bases from V and 6 bases from J, with 13 bases between. The CDR3 totals 14 residues. DNA of the CDR3: TGCGCCAGCAGCTTGGGACAGGCTCCGGCCGAGCAGTACTTC. Its translation: CASSLGQAPAEQYF.

This rearrangement joins TRBV5-1 to TRBJ2-6, with D possibly being TRBD1 (5 bases). Trimming took 4 bases from V and 2 from J, leaving 10 bases between them. The CDR3 totals 15 residues. CDR1 and CDR2 (germline): SGHRS, YFSETQ. The CDR3 here is CASSLQGTGANVLTF. The DNA for the CDR3 is TGCGCCAGCAGCCTTCAGGGAACTGGGGCCAACGTCCTGACTTTC.

This sequence joins TRBV6-5 and TRBJ2-7, with TRBD2 as a possible D gene (6 bases). Trimming pared 5 bases from V and 4 bases from J, leaving 9 bases between. This CDR3 comprises 12 residues. Looked up from germline, CDR1 is MNHEY and CDR2 is SVGAGI. The DNA for the CDR3 is TGTGCCAGCAGTCGGGACTCATACGAGCAGTACTTC. It is translated as CASSRDSYEQYF.

V and J are TRBV11-2 and TRBJ2-7; D may be TRBD2 (5 bases). The CDR3 has 14 residues. Trimming cost V 2 bases and J 0 bases, with 8 bases left between them. Germline lookup yields CDR1 SGHAT and CDR2 FQNNGV. The CDR3 reads CASSLSGSSYEQYF. CDR3 sequence (DNA): TGTGCCAGCAGCTTATCGGGGAGCTCCTACGAGCAGTACTTC.

This clone occurred once. The chain carries TRBV29-1 and TRBJ2-3; possible D gene TRBD1, 6 bases. Germline assignment: CDR1 SQVTM and CDR2 ANQGSEA. This CDR3 contains 15 residues. Trimming shortened V by 8 bases and J by 1 base, and 19 bases separated the two germline ends. CDR3: CSSTTGRGRTDTQYF. The CDR3 nucleotides are TGCAGCAGCACCACGGGCAGGGGCCGCACAGATACGCAGTATTTT.

The table lists this clone with a few counts. The gene calls are TRBV15 and TRBJ2-7; D is perhaps TRBD1 (7 bases). Germline V lookup: CDR1 LNHNV, CDR2 YYDKDF (reference sequence). V was pared by 0 bases and J by 9 bases, with 21 bases between. This CDR3 is 16 amino acids long. CDR3 amino acids: CATSRDIFGGGGGQYF. For the CDR3, the DNA is TGTGCCACCAGCAGAGACATCTTTGGAGGAGGGGGCGGGCAGTACTTC.

The V and J genes are TRBV2 and TRBJ1-2; D uncertain. The CDR3 has 12 amino acids. Germline loops: CDR1 SNHLY, CDR2 FYNNEI. Deletions cut 3 bases from V and 5 bases from J, with 7 bases between. For the CDR3, the DNA is TGTGCCAGCAGTGACAGGTTTTATGGCTACACCTTC. It translates to CASSDRFYGYTF. Drawing the rest from reference TRBV2 and TRBJ1-2, the complete variable domain is EPEVTQTPSHQVTQMGQEVILRCVPISNHLYFYWYRQILGQKVEFLVSFYNNEISEKSEIFDDQFSVERPDGSNFTLKIRSTKLEDSAMYFCASSDRFYGYTFGSGTRLTVV.

The V and J genes are TRBV9 and TRBJ2-7; 7 bases match TRBD2. Germline CDR1 reads SGDLS; CDR2 reads YYNGEE. V was clipped by 2 bases and J by 2 bases; unmatched bases: 7. This CDR3 has 15 amino acids. The CDR3 loop reads CASSVQASGTYEQYF. The CDR3, as DNA: TGTGCCAGCAGCGTCCAGGCTAGCGGCACCTACGAGCAGTACTTC.

V and J are TRBV15 and TRBJ1-5; TRBD1 matches at 10 bases. The CDR3 loop spans 14 amino acids. J lost 7 bases, V lost 5 bases, and 5 bases had no gene match. Germline-derived CDR1 and CDR2 are LNHNV and YYDKDF (reference sequence). CDR3 bases: TGTGCCACCAGCGGGACAGGGGAGGAGCAGCCCCAGCATTTT. It codes for CATSGTGEEQPQHF.

The V and J genes are TRBV28 and TRBJ1-5; possible D gene TRBD1, 5 bases. Germline V gene data show CDR1 as MDHEN and CDR2 as SYDVKM. The CDR3 spans 14 residues. The V end lost 3 bases, the J end lost 2 bases, and 8 bases lay between the germline ends. In nucleotides, the CDR3 is TGTGCCAGCAGTTTTTTCAGGGGCAATCAGCCCCAGCATTTT. It translates to CASSFFRGNQPQHF.

This clone appeared a single time. CDR3 nucleotide sequence: TGTGCCAGCAGTGAAGCGGATGGCGGGGGGTCCTACAATGAGCAGTTCTTC. This sequence encodes CASSEADGGGSYNEQFF. This chain connects TRBV2 to TRBJ2-1, with 8 bases fitting TRBD2. After removal of 0 bases from V and 1 base from J, the junction contained 5 bases not matched to a gene. From germline, CDR1 is SNHLY and CDR2 FYNNEI. The CDR3 contains 17 residues.